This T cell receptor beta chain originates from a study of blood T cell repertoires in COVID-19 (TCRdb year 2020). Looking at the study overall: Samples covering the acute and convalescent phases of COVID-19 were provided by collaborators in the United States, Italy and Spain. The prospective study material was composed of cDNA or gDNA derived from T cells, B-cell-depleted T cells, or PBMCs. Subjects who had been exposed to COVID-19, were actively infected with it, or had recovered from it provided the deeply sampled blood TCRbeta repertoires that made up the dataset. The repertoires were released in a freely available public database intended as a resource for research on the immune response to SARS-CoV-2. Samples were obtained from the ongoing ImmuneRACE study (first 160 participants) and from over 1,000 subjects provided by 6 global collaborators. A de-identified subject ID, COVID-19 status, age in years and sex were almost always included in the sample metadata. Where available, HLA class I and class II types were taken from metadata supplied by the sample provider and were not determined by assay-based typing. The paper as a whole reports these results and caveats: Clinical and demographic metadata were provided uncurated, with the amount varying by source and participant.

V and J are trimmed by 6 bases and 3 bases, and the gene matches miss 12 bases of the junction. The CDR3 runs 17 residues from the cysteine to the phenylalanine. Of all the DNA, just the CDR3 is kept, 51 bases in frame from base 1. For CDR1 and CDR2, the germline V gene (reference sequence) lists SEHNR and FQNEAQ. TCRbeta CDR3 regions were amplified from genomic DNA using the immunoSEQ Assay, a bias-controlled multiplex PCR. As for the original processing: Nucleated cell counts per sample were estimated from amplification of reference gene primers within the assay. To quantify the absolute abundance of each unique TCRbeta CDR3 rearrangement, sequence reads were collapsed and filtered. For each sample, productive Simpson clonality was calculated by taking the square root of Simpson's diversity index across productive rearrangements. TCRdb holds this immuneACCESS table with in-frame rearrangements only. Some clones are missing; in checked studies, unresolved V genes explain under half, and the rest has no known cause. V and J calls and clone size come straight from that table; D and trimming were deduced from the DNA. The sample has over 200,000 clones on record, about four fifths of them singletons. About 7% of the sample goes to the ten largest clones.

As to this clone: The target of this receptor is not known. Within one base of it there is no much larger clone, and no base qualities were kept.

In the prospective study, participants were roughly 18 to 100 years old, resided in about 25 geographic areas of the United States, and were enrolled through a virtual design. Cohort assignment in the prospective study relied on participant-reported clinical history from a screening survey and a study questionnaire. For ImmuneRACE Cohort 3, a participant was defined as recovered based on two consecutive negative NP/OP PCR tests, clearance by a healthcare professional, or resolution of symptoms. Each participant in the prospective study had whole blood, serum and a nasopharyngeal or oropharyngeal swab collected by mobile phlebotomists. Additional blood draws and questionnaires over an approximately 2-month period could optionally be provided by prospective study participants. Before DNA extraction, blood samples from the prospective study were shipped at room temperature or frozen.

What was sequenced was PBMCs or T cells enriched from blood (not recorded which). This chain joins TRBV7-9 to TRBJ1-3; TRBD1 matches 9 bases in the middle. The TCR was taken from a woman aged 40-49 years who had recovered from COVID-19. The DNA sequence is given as TGTGCCAGCAGACAAGACACAGGGGGCTCGAGTGGAAACACCATATATTTT. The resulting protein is CASRQDTGGSSGNTIYF.